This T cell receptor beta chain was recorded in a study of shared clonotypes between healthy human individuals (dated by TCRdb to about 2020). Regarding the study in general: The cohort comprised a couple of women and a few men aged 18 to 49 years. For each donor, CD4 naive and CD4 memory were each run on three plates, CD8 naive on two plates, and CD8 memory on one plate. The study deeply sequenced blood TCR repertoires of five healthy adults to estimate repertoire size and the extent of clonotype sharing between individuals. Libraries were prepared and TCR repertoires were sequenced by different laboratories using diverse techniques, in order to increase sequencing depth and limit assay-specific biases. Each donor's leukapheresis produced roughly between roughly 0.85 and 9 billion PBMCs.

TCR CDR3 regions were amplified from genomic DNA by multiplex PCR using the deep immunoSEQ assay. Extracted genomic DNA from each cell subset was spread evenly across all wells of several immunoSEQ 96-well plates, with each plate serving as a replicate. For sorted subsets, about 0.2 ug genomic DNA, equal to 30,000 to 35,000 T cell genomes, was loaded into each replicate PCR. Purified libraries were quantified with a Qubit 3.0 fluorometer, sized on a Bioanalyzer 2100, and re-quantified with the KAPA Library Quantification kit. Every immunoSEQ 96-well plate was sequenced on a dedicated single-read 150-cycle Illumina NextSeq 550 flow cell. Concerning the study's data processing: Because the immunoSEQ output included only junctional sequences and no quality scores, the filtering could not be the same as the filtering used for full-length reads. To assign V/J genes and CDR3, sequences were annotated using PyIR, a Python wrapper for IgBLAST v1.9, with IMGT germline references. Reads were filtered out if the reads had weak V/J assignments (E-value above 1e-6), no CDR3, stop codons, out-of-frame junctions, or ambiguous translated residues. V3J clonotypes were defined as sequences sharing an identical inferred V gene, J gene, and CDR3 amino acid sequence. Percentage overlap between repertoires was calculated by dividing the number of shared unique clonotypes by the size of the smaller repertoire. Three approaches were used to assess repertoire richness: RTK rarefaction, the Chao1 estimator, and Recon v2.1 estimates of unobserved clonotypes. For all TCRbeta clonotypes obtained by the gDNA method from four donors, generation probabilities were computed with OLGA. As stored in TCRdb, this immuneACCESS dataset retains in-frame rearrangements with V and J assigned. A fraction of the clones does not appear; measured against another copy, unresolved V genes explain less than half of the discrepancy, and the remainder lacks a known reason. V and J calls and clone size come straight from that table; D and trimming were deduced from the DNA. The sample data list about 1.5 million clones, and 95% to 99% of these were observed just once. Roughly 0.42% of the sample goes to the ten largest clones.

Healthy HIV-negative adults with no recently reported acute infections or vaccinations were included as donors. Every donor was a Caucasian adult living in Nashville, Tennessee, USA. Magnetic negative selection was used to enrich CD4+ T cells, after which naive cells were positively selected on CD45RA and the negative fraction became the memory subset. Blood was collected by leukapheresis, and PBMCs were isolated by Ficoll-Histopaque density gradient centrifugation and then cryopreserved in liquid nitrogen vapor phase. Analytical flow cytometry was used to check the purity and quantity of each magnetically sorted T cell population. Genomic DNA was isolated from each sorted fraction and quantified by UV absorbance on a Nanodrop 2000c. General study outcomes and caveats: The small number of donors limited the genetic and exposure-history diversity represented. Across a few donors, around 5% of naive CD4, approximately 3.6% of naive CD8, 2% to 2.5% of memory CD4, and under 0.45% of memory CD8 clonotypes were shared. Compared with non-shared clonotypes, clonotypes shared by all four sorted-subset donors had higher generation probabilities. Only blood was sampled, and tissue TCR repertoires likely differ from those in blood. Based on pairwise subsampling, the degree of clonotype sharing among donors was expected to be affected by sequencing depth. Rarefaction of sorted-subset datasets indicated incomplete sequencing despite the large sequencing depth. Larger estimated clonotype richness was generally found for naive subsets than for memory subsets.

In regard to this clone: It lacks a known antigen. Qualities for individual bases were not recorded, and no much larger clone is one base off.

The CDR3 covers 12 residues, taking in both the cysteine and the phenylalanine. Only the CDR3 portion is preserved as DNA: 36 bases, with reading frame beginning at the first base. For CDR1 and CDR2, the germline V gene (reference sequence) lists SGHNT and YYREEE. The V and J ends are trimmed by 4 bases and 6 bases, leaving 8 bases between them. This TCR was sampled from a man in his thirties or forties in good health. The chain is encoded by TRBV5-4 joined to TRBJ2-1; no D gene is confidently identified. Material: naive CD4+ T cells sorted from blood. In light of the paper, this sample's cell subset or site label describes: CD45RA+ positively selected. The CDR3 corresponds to CASSASGNEQFF. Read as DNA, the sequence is TGTGCCAGCAGCGCCTCAGGCAATGAGCAGTTCTTC.